The clone carrying this T cell receptor (beta chain) was seen ten or more times. This sample was taken from a study of T cells in Graves' hyperthyroidism and ophthalmopathy. Losses at the gene ends were 4 bases for V and 0 bases for J; bases not matched to a gene: 13. The CDR3 has 19 amino acids. Germline V gene data show CDR1 as SGHRS and CDR2 as YFSETQ. Investigators excluded patients with uncontrolled infection, other autoimmune disease, pregnancy or lactation. Clinicians diagnosed patients from clinical symptoms, serum thyroxine and TRAb, thyroid ultrasound and orbital computed tomography. RNA transcripts were the template for amplifying TCR beta CDR3 regions. The HTBI set primed first-round TCR CDR3 RT-PCR. TCRdb called the multiplex PCR reads again in MiXCR, with one record for every CDR3 protein. Here the sample spans approximately 360,000 distinct CDR3 sequences, around 14% being singletons.

Sample: blood. J is TRBJ2-3 and V is TRBV5-1, with 11 bases fitting TRBD2. The origin of this receptor is a woman between 18 and 29 years old with Graves' hyperthyroidism that later progressed to Graves' ophthalmopathy. Written as DNA, the CDR3 is TGCGCCAGCAGCACCGGGGGACTAGCGGAGCTACGTAGCACAGATACGCAGTATTTT. It specifies CASSTGGLAELRSTDTQYF. Variable domain in full (rest from reference TRBV5-1 and TRBJ2-3): KAGVTQTPRYLIKTRGQQVTLSCSPISGHRSVSWYQQTPGQGLQFLFEYFSETQRNKGNFPGRFSGRQFSNSRSEMNVSTLELGDSALYLCASSTGGLAELRSTDTQYFGPGTRLTVL.